These 31 T cell receptor beta chains came from one sample sequenced in a study of cytomegalovirus exposure and HLA in healthy donors. TCRdb's copy holds only in-frame clones and misses some; the assay was immunoSEQ multiplex PCR. The sample gives 150,000 or so clones, about 86% of which show up once; roughly 2.1% is in the top ten. Material for sequencing was PBMCs. These receptors came from a human donor in good health.

The chain joins TRBV9 to TRBJ2-2, with a weak D call TRBD1 (6 bases). Trimming removed 3 bases from V and 7 bases from J, with 13 bases in between. The CDR3 spans 14 residues. CDR1 and CDR2 from the germline V gene are SGDLS and YYNGEE. CDR3 protein: CASSEDSPGGELFF. As DNA, the CDR3 is TGTGCCAGCAGCGAGGACAGCCCGGGCGGGGAGCTGTTTTTT.

The DNA of the CDR3 is TGTGCCAGCAGCTCCATGACAGGGTTTGCCGATACGCAGTATTTT. It is translated as CASSSMTGFADTQYF. The V and J genes are TRBV7-8 and TRBJ2-3; 7 bases match TRBD1. The CDR3 contains 15 residues. V dropped 4 bases and J dropped 6; count of bases not matched to a gene: 10. CDR1 SGHVS and CDR2 FQNEAQ come from the germline V gene.

The chain carries TRBV7-3 and TRBJ2-1, with 13 bases that match TRBD2. J was trimmed by 7 bases and V by 7 bases; bases with no gene match: 10. The germline V gene encodes CDR1 SGHTA and CDR2 FQGTGA. CDR3 length equals 16 residues. The chain's CDR3 is CASNDPGTSGINEQFF. The CDR3 DNA reads TGTGCCAGCAATGACCCCGGGACTAGCGGGATAAATGAGCAGTTCTTC.

This rearrangement joins TRBV28 to TRBJ1-5; possibly TRBD1 for D (5 bases). Germline V gene data show CDR1 as MDHEN and CDR2 as SYDVKM. V dropped 5 bases and J dropped 0 bases, with 14 bases sitting between them. This CDR3 comprises 16 residues. CDR3 bases: TGTGCCAGCAGTCGTATGACAGATTATAGCAATCAGCCCCAGCATTTT. It specifies CASSRMTDYSNQPQHF.

V usage is TRBV28 and J usage is TRBJ1-5; D remains ambiguous. The CDR3 extends over 14 amino acids. The V gene lost 3 bases and the J gene lost 4 bases, with 10 bases spanning the gap. The germline V gene has CDR1 MDHEN and CDR2 SYDVKM. The CDR3 here is CASSFWTGNQPQHF. CDR3 DNA sequence: TGTGCCAGCAGTTTTTGGACGGGAAATCAGCCCCAGCATTTT. Complete variable domain (other parts from reference TRBV28 and TRBJ1-5): DVKVTQSSRYLVKRTGEKVFLECVQDMDHENMFWYRQDPGLGLRLIYFSYDVKMKEKGDIPEGYSVSREKKERFSLILESASTNQTSMYLCASSFWTGNQPQHFGDGTRLSIL.

This chain uses TRBV28 with TRBJ1-5; 7 nucleotides match TRBD1. Trimming took 5 bases from V and 5 from J; bases not matched to a gene: 9. The CDR3 spans 15 residues. The V gene's germline CDR1 is MDHEN and CDR2 SYDVKM. The CDR3 nucleotides are TGTGCCAGCAGTATGGGGACAGCTGGGGATCAGCCCCAGCATTTT. Protein: CASSMGTAGDQPQHF. The whole variable domain, filled in from reference TRBV28 and TRBJ1-5, reads DVKVTQSSRYLVKRTGEKVFLECVQDMDHENMFWYRQDPGLGLRLIYFSYDVKMKEKGDIPEGYSVSREKKERFSLILESASTNQTSMYLCASSMGTAGDQPQHFGDGTRLSIL.

The V and J genes are TRBV4-3 and TRBJ2-2; TRBD1 is a possible D gene (6 bases). V shed 2 bases and J shed 5 bases, with 15 bases lying between them. Germline values: CDR1 LGHNA, CDR2 YSLEER. The CDR3 loop spans 16 amino acids. CDR3 sequence (DNA): TGCGCCAGCAGCCAAATCATACAGGGTCGAACCGGGGAGCTGTTTTTT. Translated: CASSQIIQGRTGELFF.

In its sample, this clone was seen once. The chain employs TRBV15 and TRBJ2-3, with 11 bases lining up with TRBD2. Trimming at V came to 5 bases and at J to 5 bases, leaving 6 bases not matched to a gene. The germline gives CDR1 LNHNV, CDR2 YYDKDF (reference sequence). CDR3 length: 15 amino acids. The CDR3 DNA sequence: TGTGCCACCAGCGTAGCGGGGGGGTGGATAGATACGCAGTATTTT. Translation: CATSVAGGWIDTQYF.

This clone has a single count. The genes are TRBV27 and TRBJ1-1; D may be TRBD1 (5 bases). V was shortened by 8 bases and J by 1 base, with 11 bases between the two germline ends. CDR1 and CDR2 from the germline V gene are MNHEY and SMNVEV (reference sequence). The CDR3 has 13 residues. CDR3: CASGPTGNTEAFF. CDR3 DNA: TGTGCCAGCGGTCCTACAGGGAACACTGAAGCTTTCTTT.

The chain joins TRBV18 to TRBJ1-1; 11 bases are shared with TRBD1. This CDR3 has 14 residues. The trim removed 6 bases at V and 4 bases at J, leaving 4 bases unmatched. CDR1 is KGHSH and CDR2 is LQKENI in the germline V gene. CDR3 residues: CASSHGTGGTEAFF. In nucleotides, the CDR3 is TGTGCCAGCTCGCACGGGACAGGGGGCACTGAAGCTTTCTTT.

The chain combines TRBV15 with TRBJ2-1; 8 positions agree with TRBD2. Germline CDR1 and CDR2: LNHNV and YYDKDF (reference sequence). Trimming removed 5 bases from V and 4 bases from J; junction bases left unmatched: 4. This CDR3 has 14 residues. CDR3 in DNA: TGTGCCACCAGCCCGGGACTAGATTACAATGAGCAGTTCTTC. Translated, it gives CATSPGLDYNEQFF.

The rearrangement joins TRBV5-6 to TRBJ1-1; TRBD1 is a possible D gene (6 bases). Per the germline V gene, CDR1 is SGHDT and CDR2 is YYEEEE. Trimming removed 4 bases from V and 4 bases from J, with 17 bases in between. The CDR3 extends over 15 amino acids. CDR3 residues: CASSTYRESGTEAFF. The CDR3 DNA sequence: TGTGCCAGCAGCACGTACAGGGAGAGCGGCACTGAAGCTTTCTTT. Full variable domain (missing parts from reference TRBV5-6 and TRBJ1-1): DAGVTQSPTHLIKTRGQQVTLRCSPKSGHDTVSWYQQALGQGPQFIFQYYEEEERQRGNFPDRFSGHQFPNYSSELNVNALLLGDSALYLCASSTYRESGTEAFFGQGTRLTVV.

The rearrangement uses TRBV19 and TRBJ1-2; weak D call: TRBD1 (5 bases). CDR1 is LNHDA, CDR2 SQIVND, per germline (reference sequence). Trimming pared 3 bases from V and 5 bases from J, leaving 13 bases between. The CDR3 is 14 residues long. CDR3 nucleotides: TGTGCCAGTAGTATGACTGGGGCCCAATATGGCTACACCTTC. Protein: CASSMTGAQYGYTF. The entire variable domain, with the rest obtained from reference TRBV19 and TRBJ1-2, is as follows: DGGITQSPKYLFRKEGQNVTLSCEQNLNHDAMYWYRQDPGQGLRLIYYSQIVNDFQKGDIAEGYSVSREKKESFPLTVTSAQKNPTAFYLCASSMTGAQYGYTFGSGTRLTVV.

The V and J genes are TRBV5-4 and TRBJ1-2; D is unresolved. V lost 0 bases and J lost 8, with 11 bases in between. The CDR3 runs 13 residues. In germline, CDR1 is SGHNT, CDR2 YYREEE (reference sequence). CDR3 region: CASSLALRNGYTF. CDR3 in DNA: TGTGCCAGCAGCTTGGCCCTCAGGAACGGCTACACCTTC.

The chain employs TRBV2 and TRBJ2-2; 9 positions match TRBD2. The CDR3 is 18 amino acids. Germline CDR1 is SNHLY and CDR2 is FYNNEI. V trimming: 4 bases; J trimming: 7 bases; junction bases outside the gene matches: 16. The CDR3 DNA sequence: TGTGCCAGCAGTGTACCCCCCGCGGTAGCGGGAGCCGACGGGGAGCTGTTTTTT. As protein: CASSVPPAVAGADGELFF.

The chain has TRBV11-2 and TRBJ1-2; 10 bases match TRBD1. The CDR3 runs to 17 residues. Germline lookup yields CDR1 SGHAT and CDR2 FQNNGV. J was trimmed by 7 bases and V by 5 bases; bases with no gene match: 16. The CDR3 protein is CASSPYLPGQGIVGYTF. The CDR3 coding sequence is TGTGCCAGCAGCCCATATTTACCGGGACAGGGGATTGTTGGCTACACCTTC. The full variable domain, its missing parts supplied by reference TRBV11-2 and TRBJ1-2, is EAGVAQSPRYKIIEKRQSVAFWCNPISGHATLYWYQQILGQGPKLLIQFQNNGVVDDSQLPKDRFSAERLKGVDSTLKIQPAKLEDSAVYLCASSPYLPGQGIVGYTFGSGTRLTVV.

This clone appeared a single time. This chain joins TRBV7-2 and TRBJ1-1; D is perhaps TRBD1 (6 bases). CDR1 and CDR2 from the germline V gene are SGHTA and FQGNSA. V was trimmed by 2 bases and J by 3 bases, leaving 13 bases between them. The CDR3 loop spans 15 amino acids. Here the CDR3 DNA reads TGTGCCAGCAGCTTAAGGGGGGGCGGGTACACTGAAGCTTTCTTT. It yields the protein CASSLRGGGYTEAFF. Combining the CDR3 with reference TRBV7-2 and TRBJ1-1 gives the whole variable domain GAGVSQSPSNKVTEKGKDVELRCDPISGHTALYWYRQSLGQGLEFLIYFQGNSAPDKSGLPSDRFSAERTGGSVSTLTIQRTQQEDSAVYLCASSLRGGGYTEAFFGQGTRLTVV.

This clone was counted at least ten times. The chain joins TRBV5-4 to TRBJ1-1; D remains ambiguous. Trimming removed 0 bases from V and 2 bases from J, with 5 bases in between. The CDR3 totals 13 residues. Germline V gene sequence: CDR1 SGHNT, CDR2 YYREEE (reference sequence). The CDR3 DNA reads as TGTGCCAGCAGCTTGGACAGTAACACTGAAGCTTTCTTT. The encoded protein is CASSLDSNTEAFF. The whole variable domain, remainder taken from reference TRBV5-4 and TRBJ1-1, is ETGVTQSPTHLIKTRGQQVTLRCSSQSGHNTVSWYQQALGQGPQFIFQYYREEENGRGNFPPRFSGLQFPNYSSELNVNALELDDSALYLCASSLDSNTEAFFGQGTRLTVV.

The genes are TRBV5-1 and TRBJ1-1, with TRBD1 as a possible D gene (6 bases). V lost 2 bases, J lost 3 bases, and 11 bases lay in between. The CDR3 is 14 amino acids. Germline V CDR1 and CDR2: SGHRS, YFSETQ. The CDR3 nucleotides read TGCGCCAGCAGCTTAGGGCGACAGGACACTGAAGCTTTCTTT. Translation: CASSLGRQDTEAFF.

As DNA, the CDR3 is TGCAGCGTTGCCGGGACAGGACGACCCGGGGAGCTGTTTTTT. It codes for CSVAGTGRPGELFF. The chain has TRBV29-1 and TRBJ2-2, with TRBD1 identical over 8 bases. This CDR3 is built from 14 residues. Germline V gives CDR1 SQVTM, CDR2 ANQGSEA. Trimming removed 4 bases from V and 6 bases from J; junction bases left unmatched: 7.

The V gene is TRBV29-1, the J gene TRBJ2-5; D unresolved. The CDR3 contains 13 residues. V was shortened by 4 bases and J by 0 bases, with 9 bases between the two germline ends. Germline-derived CDR1 and CDR2 are SQVTM and ANQGSEA. Here the CDR3 DNA reads TGCAGCGTTGGGCCAATGTACCAAGAGACCCAGTACTTC. Protein sequence: CSVGPMYQETQYF.

This sequence joins TRBV9 and TRBJ1-1; TRBD1 agrees at 7 bases. From germline, CDR1 is SGDLS and CDR2 YYNGEE. The CDR3 contains 15 residues. Trimming removed 4 bases from V and 5 bases from J; junction bases left unmatched: 11. CDR3 in amino acids: CASSPGRQGKTEAFF. The CDR3, as DNA: TGTGCCAGCAGCCCGGGAAGACAGGGAAAGACTGAAGCTTTCTTT. Full variable domain (rest looked up from reference TRBV9 and TRBJ1-1): DSGVTQTPKHLITATGQRVTLRCSPRSGDLSVYWYQQSLDQGLQFLIQYYNGEERAKGNILERFSAQQFPDLHSELNLSSLELGDSALYFCASSPGRQGKTEAFFGQGTRLTVV.

The chain combines TRBV14 with TRBJ2-7; 8 bases agree with TRBD1. CDR1 and CDR2 from the germline V gene are SGHDN and FVKESK. V shed 0 bases, J shed 2 bases, and the junction held 6 bases outside the gene matches. The CDR3 contains 16 residues. The CDR3 region is CASSQDSRGLPYEQYF. The CDR3 nucleotides are TGTGCCAGCAGCCAAGATAGCAGGGGGCTGCCCTACGAGCAGTACTTC. Variable domain in full (rest from reference TRBV14 and TRBJ2-7): EAGVTQFPSHSVIEKGQTVTLRCDPISGHDNLYWYRRVMGKEIKFLLHFVKESKQDESGMPNNRFLAERTGGTYSTLKVQPAELEDSGVYFCASSQDSRGLPYEQYFGPGTRLTVT.

V and J are TRBV15 and TRBJ2-7; D perhaps matches TRBD1 (5 bases). The CDR3 is 13 amino acids. Germline V gene lookup returns CDR1 LNHNV and CDR2 YYDKDF (reference sequence). Trimming removed 4 bases from V and 5 bases from J, with 12 bases in between. CDR3 in amino acids: CATSKGNLDEQYF. In DNA, the CDR3 is TGTGCCACCAGCAAGGGGAACCTGGACGAGCAGTACTTC.

The chain carries TRBV9 and TRBJ1-3, with 7 bases matching TRBD1. Germline assignment: CDR1 SGDLS and CDR2 YYNGEE. The CDR3 has 16 residues. V lost 3 bases and J lost 2; bases outside the gene matches: 8. The CDR3 DNA is TGTGCCAGCAGCGCCTCAGGGGGTGGCCCTGGAAACACCATATATTTT. It translates to CASSASGGGPGNTIYF.

The chain is built from TRBV2 and TRBJ1-1, with D tentatively TRBD1 (5 bases). This CDR3 has 13 residues. V was trimmed by 7 bases and J by 2 bases, leaving 11 bases between them. The V gene's germline CDR1 is SNHLY and CDR2 FYNNEI. As DNA, the CDR3 is TGTGCCAGCACAGGGATTCTCAACACTGAAGCTTTCTTT. Residues: CASTGILNTEAFF.

The sample holds a few counts of this clone. The gene calls are TRBV14 and TRBJ1-2; D unclear. The germline V gene encodes CDR1 SGHDN and CDR2 FVKESK. V lost 4 bases, J lost 2 bases, and 11 bases lay in between. CDR3 length equals 14 residues. Written as DNA, the CDR3 is TGTGCCAGCAGCCGATCCACAGAGAACTATGGCTACACCTTC. Amino acids: CASSRSTENYGYTF.

The rearrangement joins TRBV19 to TRBJ2-1; tentatively, D is TRBD2 (6 bases). The CDR3 spans 14 residues. Germline V gives CDR1 LNHDA, CDR2 SQIVND (reference sequence). V was clipped by 1 base and J by 5 bases, with 9 bases between them. CDR3 sequence reads: CASSIGRGNNEQFF. CDR3 DNA sequence: TGTGCCAGTAGTATAGGGCGGGGCAACAATGAGCAGTTCTTC. The complete variable domain, with remaining parts taken from reference TRBV19 and TRBJ2-1, reads DGGITQSPKYLFRKEGQNVTLSCEQNLNHDAMYWYRQDPGQGLRLIYYSQIVNDFQKGDIAEGYSVSREKKESFPLTVTSAQKNPTAFYLCASSIGRGNNEQFFGPGTRLTVL.

The rearrangement uses TRBV9 and TRBJ2-5, with TRBD2 identical over 7 bases. Trimming at V came to 3 bases and at J to 5 bases, leaving 22 bases not matched to a gene. The CDR3 totals 19 residues. Germline lookup yields CDR1 SGDLS and CDR2 YYNGEE. CDR3 DNA: TGTGCCAGCAGCGCTACGCGTGGGGGAGGGATCCAGATTAAGGAGACCCAGTACTTC. It translates to CASSATRGGGIQIKETQYF.

J is TRBJ2-7 and V is TRBV28, with 13 bases that match TRBD2. The germline gives CDR1 MDHEN, CDR2 SYDVKM. V shed 1 base, J shed 5 bases, and the junction held 2 bases outside the gene matches. The length of the CDR3 is 15 residues. DNA for the CDR3: TGTGCCAGCAGTTTATTACTAGCGGGAGGGAACGAGCAGTACTTC. Its translation: CASSLLLAGGNEQYF. Together with reference TRBV28 and TRBJ2-7, the CDR3 gives the full variable domain: DVKVTQSSRYLVKRTGEKVFLECVQDMDHENMFWYRQDPGLGLRLIYFSYDVKMKEKGDIPEGYSVSREKKERFSLILESASTNQTSMYLCASSLLLAGGNEQYFGPGTRLTVT.

The table lists this clone with a count of one. V usage is TRBV5-4 and J usage is TRBJ2-7; TRBD2 aligns across 9 bases. V was clipped by 5 bases and J by 7 bases; unmatched bases: 10. Germline values: CDR1 SGHNT, CDR2 YYREEE (reference sequence). There are 14 residues in the CDR3. For the CDR3, the DNA is TGTGCCAGCAGTCGAGGTAGCGGGAGCAGGGAGCAGTACTTC. Translation: CASSRGSGSREQYF.